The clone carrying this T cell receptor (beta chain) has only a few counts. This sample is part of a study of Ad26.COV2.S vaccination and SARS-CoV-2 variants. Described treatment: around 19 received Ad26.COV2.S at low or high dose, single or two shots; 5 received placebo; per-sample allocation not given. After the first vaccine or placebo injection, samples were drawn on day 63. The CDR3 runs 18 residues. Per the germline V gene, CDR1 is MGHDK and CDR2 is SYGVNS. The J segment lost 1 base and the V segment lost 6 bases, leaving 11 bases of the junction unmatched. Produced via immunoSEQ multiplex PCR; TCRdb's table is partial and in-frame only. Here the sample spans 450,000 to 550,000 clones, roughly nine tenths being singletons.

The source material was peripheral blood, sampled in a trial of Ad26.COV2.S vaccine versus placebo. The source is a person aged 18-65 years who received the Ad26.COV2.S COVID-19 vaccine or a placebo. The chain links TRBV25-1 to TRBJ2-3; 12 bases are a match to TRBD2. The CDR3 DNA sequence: TGTGCCAGCAGCCCTTCCCCACTAGCGGGGGGACGCACAGATACGCAGTATTTT. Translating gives CASSPSPLAGGRTDTQYF.